The 3 T cell receptor beta chains below were found in one sample sequenced in a study of neurological immune-mediated disorders (dated by TCRdb to about 2019). The library was built by means of 5' RACE. Sequencer: Illumina HiSeq 2500. Starting from the raw public reads, TCRdb applied fastp trimming at Q25, assembled clones with MiXCR and retained in-frame beta chains. Each entry is one CDR3 protein sequence, shown with its most common DNA and genes. This sample comprises around 44,000 distinct CDR3 sequences, 2.5% of them detected only once. The ten largest clones represent approximately 12% of the sample. The sequencing sample was made of PBMCs. The receptors shown here come from a man under 40 with multiple sclerosis.

This clonotype was seen many times. The CDR3 region is CASSPQPRRGIYNEQFF. CDR3 in DNA: TGTGCCAGCAGCCCTCAACCGAGGAGGGGAATTTACAATGAGCAGTTCTTC. V gene TRBV7-9 combines with J gene TRBJ2-1, with a possible D match to TRBD2 (6 bases). Germline CDR1 SEHNR, CDR2 FQNEAQ (reference sequence). CDR3 length: 17 residues. Between the trimmed V and J ends, which lost 5 bases and 4 bases, there was a span of 21 bases.

There are many counts of this clonotype. This chain links TRBV5-1 with TRBJ1-1; the D gene is possibly TRBD1 (5 bases). CDR1 is SGHRS, CDR2 YFSETQ, per germline. This CDR3 is built from 15 residues. Between the trimmed V and J ends, which lost 0 bases and 5 bases, there was a span of 14 bases. Here the CDR3 reads CASSLVSTVGTEAFF. The CDR3 region has the DNA TGCGCCAGCAGCTTGGTCTCGACAGTAGGAACTGAAGCTTTCTTT.

This clonotype was found many times. J is TRBJ1-1 and V is TRBV5-5; D gene uncertain. The V gene's germline CDR1 is SGHKS and CDR2 YYEKEE (reference sequence). Deletions cut 0 bases from V and 1 base from J, with 10 bases between. CDR3 size: 15 residues. The CDR3 DNA follows: TGTGCCAGCAGCTTGGCCCCCAACACGAACACTGAAGCTTTCTTT. Protein: CASSLAPNTNTEAFF.